The sample holds one count of the clone carrying this T cell receptor beta chain. Antigen specificity is unknown. Trimming left V 5 bases short and J 8 bases short, with 9 bases between. In germline, CDR1 is SEHNR, CDR2 FQNEAQ (reference sequence). This CDR3 has 12 amino acids. The data belong to a study of OX40 agonist ivuxolimab in advanced cancers. As for the study in general: Each patient was given ivuxolimab into a vein every 2 weeks, at 0.01 to 10 mg/kg. Patients with hepatocellular carcinoma, melanoma, renal cell or head and neck cancer made up the dose-escalation patients.

The assay was immunoSEQ multiplex PCR, and TCRdb's table has in-frame clones only and misses some. The table lists 50,000 or so clones, 65% to 85% of them singletons. Whole-study results and caveats: CD4+ and CD8+ blood T cells expanded clonally by week 6 at 0.1 to 3.0 mg/kg. Certain nonresponders likewise exhibited a low normalized T-cell clonal expansion.

The sequencing used CD4+ or CD8+ T cells sorted from blood, collected in a trial of the OX40 agonist ivuxolimab. V usage is TRBV7-9 and J usage is TRBJ1-4; D unresolved. The receptor comes from an adult with an advanced solid tumor such as melanoma, head and neck, liver or kidney cancer. The CDR3 coding sequence is TGTGCCAGCAGCCGAAAGGGCGAAAAACTGTTTTTT. This codes for CASSRKGEKLFF.